This T cell receptor beta chain stems from a study of shared clonotypes between healthy human individuals. The repertoire was sequenced with immunoSEQ multiplex PCR; TCRdb's copy has only in-frame clones and lacks some. Seen here are 800,000 to 950,000 clones, approximately 96% observed once, and the top ten hold less than 0.25%. Naive CD8 isolation took CD45RO-negative cells positively selected for CCR7 and excluded terminally differentiated effector memory CD45RA+ cells. Donors were Caucasian adults residing in Nashville, Tennessee, USA. Of note for this clone: Its specificity is unknown.

Overall study results and limits: A handful of donors had 4% to 6.5% of their naive CD4 clonotypes in common.

Sequencing was carried out using naive CD8+ T cells sorted from blood. The receptor comes from a man aged 30 to 39 in good health.

The CDR3 loop reads CASSPAGARNIQYF. For the CDR3, the DNA is TGTGCCAGCAGCCCAGCGGGGGCACGGAACATTCAGTACTTC. The chain combines TRBV7-8 with TRBJ2-4, with 8 bases matching TRBD2. The germline V gene has CDR1 SGHVS and CDR2 FQNEAQ. The CDR3 totals 14 residues. V trimming: 5 bases; J trimming: 7 bases; junction bases outside the gene matches: 7.